The 22 T cell receptor beta chains below were found in one sample sequenced in a study of response to subunit inactivated influenza vaccine. Using its own MiXCR run on the RT-PCR reads, TCRdb lists one record per CDR3 protein. The sample includes some 500,000 distinct CDR3 sequences, over 10% seen only once; the top ten take around 13%. Here the sequenced sample was PBMCs from blood, taken 45 days after vaccination. Receptors originate from a man aged 45 to 65 who received an inactivated influenza vaccine.

The V call is TRBV12-3 or TRBV12-4, the J call TRBJ2-1; TRBD2 matches at 13 bases. The CDR3 consists of 17 residues. The ends lost 5 bases at V and 4 bases at J; junction bases unmatched: 8. The DNA for the CDR3 is TGTGCCAGCAGTAAACTAGCGGGGGGGTATCTATACAATGAGCAGTTCTTC. Translated, it gives CASSKLAGGYLYNEQFF.

Ten or more counts support this clonotype. The genes are TRBV7-2 and TRBJ2-3; unclear D gene. The germline V gene has CDR1 SGHTA and CDR2 FQGNSA. The CDR3 is made up of 15 amino acids. V was pared by 3 bases and J by 0 bases, with 10 bases between. DNA for the CDR3: TGTGCCAGCAGCTTCTCGCGGCCTAGCACAGATACGCAGTATTTT. Encoded protein: CASSFSRPSTDTQYF.

The chain carries TRBV7-3 and TRBJ2-2, with D possibly matching TRBD1 (6 bases). Germline loops: CDR1 SGHTA, CDR2 FQGTGA. The length of the CDR3 is 17 residues. Trimming left V 1 base short and J 0 bases short, with 12 bases between. Here the CDR3 DNA reads TGTGCCAGCAGCTTAAGTGGGGGCAGTCCGAACACCGGGGAGCTGTTTTTT. It encodes CASSLSGGSPNTGELFF.

This clonotype was counted between two and nine times. CDR3 DNA sequence: TGTGCCAGCAGCCCTACGGTGGGGTACTACAATGAGCAGTTCTTC. Translating gives CASSPTVGYYNEQFF. The chain links TRBV7-9 to TRBJ2-1; D unclear. The CDR3 length is 15 residues. CDR1 is SEHNR, CDR2 FQNEAQ, per germline (reference sequence). V lost 5 bases and J 3 bases, leaving 14 bases between the germline ends.

The V call is TRBV7-2, the J call TRBJ2-4; maybe TRBD1 (5 bases). Trimming took off 4 bases at V and 10 bases at J, with 17 bases between the two ends. This CDR3 region has 14 residues. Germline loops: CDR1 SGHTA, CDR2 FQGNSA. CDR3 nucleotides: TGTGCCAGCAGCTCCACCAGCCGCAGGGCTATTCAGTACTTC. It encodes CASSSTSRRAIQYF.

The gene calls are TRBV29-1 and TRBJ2-1; unclear D gene. V was pared by 4 bases and J by 7 bases, with 5 bases between. The CDR3 contains 10 residues. Germline V gives CDR1 SQVTM, CDR2 ANQGSEA. The CDR3 region has the DNA TGCAGCGTTGTGGCTAATGAGCAGTTCTTC. Translating it yields CSVVANEQFF.

This clonotype has a count of ten or more. V usage is TRBV4-2 and J usage is TRBJ2-7; 7 bases match TRBD1. This CDR3 comprises 14 residues. With 3 bases clipped from V and 0 bases from J, the junction kept 2 bases outside the gene matches. Germline lookup yields CDR1 LGHNA and CDR2 YNFKEQ. CDR3 amino acids: CASSQTGSSYEQYF. The CDR3 DNA is TGTGCCAGCAGCCAGACAGGGTCCTCCTACGAGCAGTACTTC.

The genes are TRBV27 and TRBJ2-1; TRBD2 matches at 8 bases. The V gene's germline CDR1 is MNHEY and CDR2 SMNVEV (reference sequence). Unmatched junction bases numbered 12, after V lost 1 base and J lost 1 base. This CDR3 has 19 amino acids. In DNA form, the CDR3 reads TGTGCCAGCAGTTTATGGCCCTATCAGCGGGAGAGGTCCTACAATGAGCAGTTCTTC. It specifies CASSLWPYQRERSYNEQFF.

The sample holds many counts of this clonotype. The V and J genes are TRBV6-1 and TRBJ1-1; D is ambiguous. The V end lost 8 bases, the J end lost 4 bases, and 17 bases lay between the germline ends. Germline values: CDR1 MNHNS, CDR2 SASEGT. The CDR3 runs 14 residues. CDR3 amino acids: CASSLAFGRTEAFF. The CDR3 nucleotides read TGTGCCAGCTCCCTGGCATTTGGTCGCACTGAAGCTTTCTTT.

This clonotype was seen repeatedly, ten times or more. The chain combines TRBV12-3 or TRBV12-4 with TRBJ2-5; no definite D call. There are 16 residues in the CDR3. V was pared by 2 bases and J by 5 bases, with 18 bases between. The CDR3 DNA is TGTGCCAGCAGTTTACTTTCTGCCTCGAGCCCCGAGACCCAGTACTTC. Translation gives CASSLLSASSPETQYF.

At least ten counts were recorded for this clonotype. This rearrangement joins TRBV4-3 to TRBJ2-1; possible D gene TRBD2, 6 bases. Germline CDR1 and CDR2: LGHNA and YSLEER. The CDR3 is 15 amino acids. Trimming took off 5 bases at V and 8 bases at J, with 19 bases between the two ends. CDR3 amino acids: CASSVTGLARDEQFF. The CDR3 region has the DNA TGCGCCAGCAGCGTTACCGGGCTAGCGAGGGATGAGCAGTTCTTC.

At least ten counts were recorded for this clonotype. The chain uses TRBV7-9 and TRBJ2-7; D may be TRBD2 (5 bases). Germline CDR1 reads SEHNR; CDR2 reads FQNEAQ (reference sequence). The V gene lost 5 bases and the J gene lost 3 bases, with 8 bases spanning the gap. The CDR3 contains 12 residues. CDR3 in DNA: TGTGCCAGCAGCCGGGGTCGCTACGAGCAGTACTTC. It translates to CASSRGRYEQYF. Full variable domain (outside the CDR3, taken from reference TRBV7-9 and TRBJ2-7): DTGVSQNPRHKITKRGQNVTFRCDPISEHNRLYWYRQTLGQGPEFLTYFQNEAQLEKSRLLSDRFSAERPKGSFSTLEIQRTEQGDSAMYLCASSRGRYEQYFGPGTRLTVT.

The V and J genes are TRBV5-1 and TRBJ2-7; D is perhaps TRBD1 (5 bases). Between the trimmed V and J ends, which lost 5 bases and 0 bases, there was a span of 12 bases. The length of the CDR3 is 14 residues. Per germline, CDR1 SGHRS and CDR2 YFSETQ. CDR3 sequence: CASRRIDSSYEQYF. CDR3 coding DNA: TGCGCCAGCAGGAGGATAGACAGCTCCTACGAGCAGTACTTC.

This clonotype turned up a few times. The chain is built from TRBV11-2 and TRBJ2-2, with TRBD2 matching over 9 bases. Looked up from germline, CDR1 is SGHAT and CDR2 is FQNNGV. The V gene end was trimmed by 1 base and the J gene end by 7 bases; junction bases not matched to a gene: 7. The CDR3 has 16 amino acids. This chain's CDR3 is CASSLVAGGPLGELFF. The CDR3 nucleotides are TGTGCCAGCAGCTTAGTGGCGGGAGGGCCCCTCGGGGAGCTGTTTTTT.

The chain carries TRBV15 and TRBJ1-6, with D possibly matching TRBD1 (5 bases). CDR3 length: 13 amino acids. Trimming took off 9 bases at V and 10 bases at J, with 16 bases between the two ends. Germline V gene data show CDR1 as LNHNV and CDR2 as YYDKDF (reference sequence). CDR3 coding DNA: TGTGCCACAAGGGACCCTCAAGGGTCACCCCTCCACTTT. Its protein product is CATRDPQGSPLHF.

This clonotype was detected a few times. The chain is built from TRBV29-1 and TRBJ1-3; 8 bases map to TRBD1. This CDR3 comprises 13 residues. The germline V gene encodes CDR1 SQVTM and CDR2 ANQGSEA. V gave up 6 bases and J gave up 4 bases; unmatched junction bases: 5. The CDR3 protein is CSVQGAVGNTIYF. In DNA form, the CDR3 reads TGCAGCGTGCAGGGGGCTGTCGGAAACACCATATATTTT.

This clonotype was detected only a few times. The chain employs TRBV9 and TRBJ2-7, with 12 bases that match TRBD1. Germline CDR1 is SGDLS and CDR2 is YYNGEE. The CDR3 is 17 amino acids. V lost 4 bases to trimming and J lost 4 bases; unmatched junction nucleotides: 12. The CDR3 DNA follows: TGTGCCAGCAGCCCCGGGACAGGGGGCCGCCAAAGTTACGAGCAGTACTTC. Its translation is CASSPGTGGRQSYEQYF. Looking up the rest from reference TRBV9 and TRBJ2-7 gives the full variable domain: DSGVTQTPKHLITATGQRVTLRCSPRSGDLSVYWYQQSLDQGLQFLIQYYNGEERAKGNILERFSAQQFPDLHSELNLSSLELGDSALYFCASSPGTGGRQSYEQYFGPGTRLTVT.

This clonotype has only a few counts. The chain is built from TRBV7-2 and TRBJ2-4; D is perhaps TRBD1 or TRBD2 (5 bases each). This CDR3 comprises 17 residues. V lost 5 bases, J lost 0 bases, and 17 bases lay in between. Germline CDR1 reads SGHTA; CDR2 reads FQGNSA. This chain's CDR3 is CASSKDGTVIAKNIQYF. For the CDR3, the DNA is TGTGCCAGCAGCAAGGACGGGACCGTTATAGCCAAAAACATTCAGTACTTC. Full variable domain (rest looked up from reference TRBV7-2 and TRBJ2-4): GAGVSQSPSNKVTEKGKDVELRCDPISGHTALYWYRQSLGQGLEFLIYFQGNSAPDKSGLPSDRFSAERTGGSVSTLTIQRTQQEDSAVYLCASSKDGTVIAKNIQYFGAGTRLSVL.

This clonotype was picked up a small number of times. The chain carries TRBV24-1 and TRBJ2-3; D is possibly TRBD2 (5 bases). This CDR3 region has 17 residues. In germline, CDR1 is KGHDR, CDR2 SFDVKD. V lost 3 bases, J lost 4 bases, and 19 bases lay in between. The CDR3 DNA sequence: TGTGCCACCAGTGATCCGTCTTATGAGGGAGAGGCAGATACGCAGTATTTT. Its protein product is CATSDPSYEGEADTQYF.

This clonotype came up a few times. The V gene is TRBV24-1, the J gene TRBJ2-5; TRBD2 might be the D (5 bases). Germline V gene lookup returns CDR1 KGHDR and CDR2 SFDVKD. Between the trimmed V and J ends, which lost 4 bases and 0 bases, there was a span of 8 bases. The CDR3 loop spans 14 amino acids. The CDR3 region is CATSENGNQETQYF. The CDR3 DNA is TGTGCCACCAGTGAAAACGGGAACCAAGAGACCCAGTACTTC.

This clonotype has ten or more counts. The chain is built from TRBV5-1 and TRBJ2-5; D tentatively reads TRBD1 or TRBD2 (5 bases each). Germline loops: CDR1 SGHRS, CDR2 YFSETQ. The ends were cut back, 4 bases at V and 0 bases at J, with 10 bases in the middle. The CDR3 extends over 14 amino acids. CDR3 residues: CASSLGEYQETQYF. CDR3 coding DNA: TGCGCCAGCAGCCTGGGGGAATACCAAGAGACCCAGTACTTC.

Comment on this clonotype: At one end the junction does not follow the germline gene, possibly because of a read error. The chain couples TRBV7-2 to TRBJ2-7; D gene unclear. Germline loops: CDR1 SGHTA, CDR2 FQGNSA. The CDR3 has 14 residues. CDR3 DNA: TGTGCCAGCATCTTAGCTTTTGGGACCTACGAGCAGTACTTC. It specifies CASILAFGTYEQYF.